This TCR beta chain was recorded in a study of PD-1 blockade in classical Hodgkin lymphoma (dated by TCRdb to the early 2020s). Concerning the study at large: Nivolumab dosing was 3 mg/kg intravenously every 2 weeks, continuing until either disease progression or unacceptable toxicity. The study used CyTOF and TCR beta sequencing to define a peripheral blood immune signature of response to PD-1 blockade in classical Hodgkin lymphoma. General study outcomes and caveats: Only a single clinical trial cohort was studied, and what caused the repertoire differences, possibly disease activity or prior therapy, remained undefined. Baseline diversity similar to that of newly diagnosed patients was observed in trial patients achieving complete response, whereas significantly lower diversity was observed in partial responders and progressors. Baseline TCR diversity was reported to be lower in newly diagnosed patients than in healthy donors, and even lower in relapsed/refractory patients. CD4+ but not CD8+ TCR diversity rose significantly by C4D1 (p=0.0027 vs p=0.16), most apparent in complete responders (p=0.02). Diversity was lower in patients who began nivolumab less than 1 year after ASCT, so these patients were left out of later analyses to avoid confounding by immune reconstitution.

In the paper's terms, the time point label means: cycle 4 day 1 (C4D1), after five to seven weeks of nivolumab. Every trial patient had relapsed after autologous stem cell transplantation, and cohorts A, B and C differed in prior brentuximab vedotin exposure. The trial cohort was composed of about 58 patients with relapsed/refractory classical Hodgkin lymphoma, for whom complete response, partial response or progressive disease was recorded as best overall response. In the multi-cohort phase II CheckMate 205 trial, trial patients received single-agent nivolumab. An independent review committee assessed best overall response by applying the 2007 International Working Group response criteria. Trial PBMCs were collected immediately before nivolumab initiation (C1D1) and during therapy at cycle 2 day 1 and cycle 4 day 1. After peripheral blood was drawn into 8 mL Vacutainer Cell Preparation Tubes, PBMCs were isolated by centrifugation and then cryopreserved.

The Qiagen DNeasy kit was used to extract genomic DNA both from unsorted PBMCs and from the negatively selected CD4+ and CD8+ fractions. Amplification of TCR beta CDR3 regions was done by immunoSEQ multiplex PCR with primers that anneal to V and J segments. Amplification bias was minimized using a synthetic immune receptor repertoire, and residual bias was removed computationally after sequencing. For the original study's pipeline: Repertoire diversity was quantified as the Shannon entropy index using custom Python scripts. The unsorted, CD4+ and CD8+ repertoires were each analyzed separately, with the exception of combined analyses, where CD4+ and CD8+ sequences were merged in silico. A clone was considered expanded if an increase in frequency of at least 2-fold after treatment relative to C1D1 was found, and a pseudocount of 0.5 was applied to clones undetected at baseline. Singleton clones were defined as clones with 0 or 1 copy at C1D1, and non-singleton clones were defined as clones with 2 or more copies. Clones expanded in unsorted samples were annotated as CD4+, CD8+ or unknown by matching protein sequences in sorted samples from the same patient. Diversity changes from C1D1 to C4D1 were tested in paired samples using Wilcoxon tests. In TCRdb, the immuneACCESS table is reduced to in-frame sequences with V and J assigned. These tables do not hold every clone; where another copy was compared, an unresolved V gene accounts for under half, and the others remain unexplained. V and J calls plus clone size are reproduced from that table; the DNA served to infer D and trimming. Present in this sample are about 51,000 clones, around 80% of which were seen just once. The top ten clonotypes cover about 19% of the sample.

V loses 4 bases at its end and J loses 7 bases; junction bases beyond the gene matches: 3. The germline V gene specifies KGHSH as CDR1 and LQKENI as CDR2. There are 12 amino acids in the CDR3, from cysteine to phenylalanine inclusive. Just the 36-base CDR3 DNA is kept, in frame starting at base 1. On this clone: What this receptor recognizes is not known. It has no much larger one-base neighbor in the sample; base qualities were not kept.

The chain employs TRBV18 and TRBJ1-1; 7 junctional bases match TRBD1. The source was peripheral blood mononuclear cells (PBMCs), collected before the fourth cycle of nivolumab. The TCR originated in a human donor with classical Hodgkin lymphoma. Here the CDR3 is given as CASSLGQLEAFF. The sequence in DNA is TGTGCCAGCTCACTGGGACAGCTTGAAGCTTTCTTT.